The rows below give T cell receptor beta chains drawn from one sample of a study of cytomegalovirus exposure and HLA in healthy donors. TCRdb's table, derived via immunoSEQ multiplex PCR, lists solely in-frame clones and lacks some. The repertoire holds approximately 150,000 clones, with roughly 80% as singletons. The sample consisted of PBMCs. The receptor set was obtained from a man in his forties or fifties in good health and CMV-seropositive. The CDR3 runs from the conserved cysteine through the conserved F or W.

v_call: TRBV7-8; j_call: TRBJ1-2; cdr3_aa: CASSLGTRTDSPYGYTF
v_call: TRBV5-1; j_call: TRBJ2-7; cdr3_aa: CASSGGDSWSYEQYF
v_call: TRBV4-2; j_call: TRBJ2-3; cdr3_aa: CASSLAGGRDTQYF
v_call: TRBV28; j_call: TRBJ2-7; cdr3_aa: CASSSPSPPWPLYEQYF
v_call: TRBV11-2; j_call: TRBJ2-7; cdr3_aa: CASSPGQSYEQYF
v_call: TRBV6-6; j_call: TRBJ1-2; cdr3_aa: CASTYETGSGYTF
v_call: TRBV11-2; j_call: TRBJ2-1; cdr3_aa: CASSSTTGYNEQFF
v_call: TRBV7-9; j_call: TRBJ2-7; cdr3_aa: CASSLGGTSRSEQYF
v_call: TRBV4-1; j_call: TRBJ1-6; cdr3_aa: CASSQQDNSPLHF
v_call: TRBV19; j_call: TRBJ1-2; cdr3_aa: CASSPRGGGYTF
v_call: TRBV4-3; j_call: TRBJ2-3; cdr3_aa: CASSPRDGSYYF
v_call: TRBV15; j_call: TRBJ1-5; cdr3_aa: CATSRRQGNGNQPQHF
v_call: TRBV27; j_call: TRBJ1-4; cdr3_aa: CASSHAGSGEKLFF
v_call: TRBV19; j_call: TRBJ2-1; cdr3_aa: CASLRLEGSYNEQFF
v_call: TRBV7-2; j_call: TRBJ1-1; cdr3_aa: CASFGQWNTEAFF
v_call: TRBV6-5; j_call: TRBJ1-5; cdr3_aa: CASSPSGNQPQHF
v_call: TRBV4-1; j_call: TRBJ1-5; cdr3_aa: CASSQAGRGGQPQHF
v_call: TRBV19; j_call: TRBJ1-3; cdr3_aa: CASSPDSSSGNTIYF
v_call: TRBV5-6; j_call: TRBJ2-1; cdr3_aa: CASSRTPSYNEQFF
v_call: TRBV27; j_call: TRBJ2-6; cdr3_aa: CASSPGQGVSGANVLTF
v_call: TRBV7-3; j_call: TRBJ2-5; cdr3_aa: CASSLAGPQETQYF
v_call: TRBV11-1; j_call: .; cdr3_aa: CASSFQGNYEQYF
v_call: TRBV4-2; j_call: TRBJ1-5; cdr3_aa: CASSQAGQGHQPQHF
v_call: TRBV6-6; j_call: TRBJ2-5; cdr3_aa: CASTPTGRETQYF
v_call: TRBV27; j_call: TRBJ2-3; cdr3_aa: CASSFRGPDTQYF
v_call: TRBV5-1; j_call: TRBJ2-3; cdr3_aa: CASSPGQVRADTQYF
v_call: TRBV7-2; j_call: TRBJ2-1; cdr3_aa: CASSLRGNEQFF
v_call: TRBV28; j_call: TRBJ1-2; cdr3_aa: CASTPEDRRLANYGYTF
v_call: TRBV7-9; j_call: TRBJ2-3; cdr3_aa: CASSLDPWTGKDTQYF
v_call: TRBV6-5; j_call: TRBJ2-2; cdr3_aa: CASRTSTGELFF
v_call: TRBV9; j_call: TRBJ2-5; cdr3_aa: CASSVSGIGETQYF
v_call: TRBV15; j_call: TRBJ1-1; cdr3_aa: CATSSHRGTEAFF
v_call: TRBV6-1; j_call: TRBJ1-1; cdr3_aa: CASSEGGTPNTEAFF
v_call: TRBV11-3; j_call: TRBJ2-1; cdr3_aa: CASSSRTGNEQFF
v_call: TRBV4-2; j_call: TRBJ2-6; cdr3_aa: CASSPGQGAASGANVLTF
v_call: TRBV5-1; j_call: TRBJ2-5; cdr3_aa: CASSLDQGRETQYF
v_call: TRBV29-1; j_call: TRBJ2-7; cdr3_aa: CSVAPDSPYEQYF
v_call: TRBV7-9; j_call: TRBJ1-1; cdr3_aa: CASSLPRTGTGAEAFF
v_call: TRBV2; j_call: TRBJ1-2; cdr3_aa: CAREDRVDGGYTF
v_call: TRBV9; j_call: TRBJ1-2; cdr3_aa: CASSAGAGTQYGYTF
v_call: TRBV11-2; j_call: TRBJ2-7; cdr3_aa: CASSLARDSFYEQYF
v_call: TRBV28; j_call: TRBJ1-2; cdr3_aa: CASSLVRQGYGYTF
v_call: TRBV30; j_call: TRBJ2-7; cdr3_aa: CAYSAGGARYEQYF
v_call: TRBV27; j_call: TRBJ2-4; cdr3_aa: CASSLLGGGRYKNIQYF
v_call: TRBV5-1; j_call: TRBJ2-3; cdr3_aa: CASSLDPTSTDTQYF
v_call: TRBV29-1; j_call: TRBJ1-2; cdr3_aa: CSVAGTGGYGYTF
v_call: TRBV2; j_call: TRBJ1-2; cdr3_aa: CASGEEGAPNYGYTF
v_call: TRBV30; j_call: TRBJ2-1; cdr3_aa: CAWSALATSYNEQFF
v_call: TRBV9; j_call: TRBJ2-5; cdr3_aa: CASSPRFGGVQETQYF
v_call: TRBV28; j_call: TRBJ1-5; cdr3_aa: CASSFWAGTVNQPQHF
v_call: TRBV6-1; j_call: TRBJ1-4; cdr3_aa: CASSEAGHQNEKLFF
v_call: TRBV5-1; j_call: TRBJ2-7; cdr3_aa: CASSFAYEQYF
v_call: TRBV28; j_call: TRBJ1-2; cdr3_aa: CASSPRQGGRTGGYTF
v_call: TRBV6-1; j_call: TRBJ1-2; cdr3_aa: CASSEATGPNYGYTF
v_call: TRBV11-2; j_call: TRBJ2-6; cdr3_aa: CASSLDYSGANVLTF